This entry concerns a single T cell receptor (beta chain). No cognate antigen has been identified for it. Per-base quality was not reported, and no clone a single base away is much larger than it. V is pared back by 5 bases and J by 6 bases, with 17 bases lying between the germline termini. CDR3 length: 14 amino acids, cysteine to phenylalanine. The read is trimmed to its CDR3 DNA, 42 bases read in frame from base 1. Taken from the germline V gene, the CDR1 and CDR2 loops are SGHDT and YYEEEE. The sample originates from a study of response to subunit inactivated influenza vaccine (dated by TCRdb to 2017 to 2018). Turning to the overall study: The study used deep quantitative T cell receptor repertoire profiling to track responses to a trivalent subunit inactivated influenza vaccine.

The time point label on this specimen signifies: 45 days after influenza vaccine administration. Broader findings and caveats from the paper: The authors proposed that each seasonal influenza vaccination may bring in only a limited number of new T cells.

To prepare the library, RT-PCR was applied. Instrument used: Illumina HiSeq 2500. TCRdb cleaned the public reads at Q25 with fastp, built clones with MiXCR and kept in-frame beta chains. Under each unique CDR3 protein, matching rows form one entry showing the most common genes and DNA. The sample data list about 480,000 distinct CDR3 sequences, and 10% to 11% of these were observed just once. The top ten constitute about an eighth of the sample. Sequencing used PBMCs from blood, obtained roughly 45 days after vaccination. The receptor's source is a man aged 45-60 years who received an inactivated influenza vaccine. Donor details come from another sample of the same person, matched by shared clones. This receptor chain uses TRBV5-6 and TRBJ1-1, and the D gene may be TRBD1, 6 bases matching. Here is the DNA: TGTGCCAGCAGTTATGACAGACGGGGGCCTGAAGCTTTCTTT. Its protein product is CASSYDRRGPEAFF.